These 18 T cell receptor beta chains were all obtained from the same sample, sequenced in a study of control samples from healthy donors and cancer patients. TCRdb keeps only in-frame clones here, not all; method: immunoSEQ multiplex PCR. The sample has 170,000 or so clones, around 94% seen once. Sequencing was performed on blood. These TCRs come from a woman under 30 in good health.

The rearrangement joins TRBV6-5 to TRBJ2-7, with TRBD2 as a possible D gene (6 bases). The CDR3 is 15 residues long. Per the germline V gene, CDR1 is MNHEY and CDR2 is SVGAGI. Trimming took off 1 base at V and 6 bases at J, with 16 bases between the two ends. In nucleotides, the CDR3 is TGTGCCAGCAGTTACTGGTCTGGGACTTTAGGCGAGCAGTACTTC. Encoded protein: CASSYWSGTLGEQYF.

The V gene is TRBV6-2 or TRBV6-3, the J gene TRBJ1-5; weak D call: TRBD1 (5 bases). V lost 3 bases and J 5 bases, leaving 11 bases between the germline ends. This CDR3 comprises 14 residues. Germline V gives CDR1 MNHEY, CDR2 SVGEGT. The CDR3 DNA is TGTGCCAGCAGTTATATTGCAGGGTATCAGCCCCAGCATTTT. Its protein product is CASSYIAGYQPQHF.

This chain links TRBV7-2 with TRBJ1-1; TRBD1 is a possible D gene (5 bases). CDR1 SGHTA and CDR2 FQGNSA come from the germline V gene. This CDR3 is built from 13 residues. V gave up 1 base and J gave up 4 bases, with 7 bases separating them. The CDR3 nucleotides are TGTGCCAGCAGCTTAGGGGGGACCACTGAAGCTTTCTTT. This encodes CASSLGGTTEAFF.

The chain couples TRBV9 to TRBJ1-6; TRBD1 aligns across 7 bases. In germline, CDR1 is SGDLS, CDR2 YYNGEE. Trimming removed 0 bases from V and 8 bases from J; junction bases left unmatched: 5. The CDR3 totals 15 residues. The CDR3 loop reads CASSVAGTVDSPLHF. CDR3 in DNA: TGTGCCAGCAGCGTAGCCGGGACAGTTGATTCACCCCTCCACTTT.

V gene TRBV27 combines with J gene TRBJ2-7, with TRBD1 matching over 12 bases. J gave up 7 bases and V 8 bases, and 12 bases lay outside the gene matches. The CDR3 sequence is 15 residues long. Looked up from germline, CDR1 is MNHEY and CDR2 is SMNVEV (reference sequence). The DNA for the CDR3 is TGTGCCAGCGTATTCTTGGGACAGGGGGCGGCAGAGCAGTACTTC. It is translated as CASVFLGQGAAEQYF.

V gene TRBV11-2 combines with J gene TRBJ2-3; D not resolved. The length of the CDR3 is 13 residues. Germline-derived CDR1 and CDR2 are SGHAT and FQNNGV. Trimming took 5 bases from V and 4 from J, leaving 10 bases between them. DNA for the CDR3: TGTGCCAGCAGCCAGACTTCGGCAGATACGCAGTATTTT. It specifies CASSQTSADTQYF.

The CDR3 DNA reads TGTGCCACCAGTTCCGCCGGGGAGGGCCCCACCGGGGAGCTGTTTTTT. Amino acid sequence: CATSSAGEGPTGELFF. The rearrangement joins TRBV24-1 to TRBJ2-2; the match to TRBD2 covers 7 bases. CDR3 length: 16 residues. The germline V gene encodes CDR1 KGHDR and CDR2 SFDVKD. With V trimmed by 6 bases and J by 4 bases, 10 bases remained unmatched.

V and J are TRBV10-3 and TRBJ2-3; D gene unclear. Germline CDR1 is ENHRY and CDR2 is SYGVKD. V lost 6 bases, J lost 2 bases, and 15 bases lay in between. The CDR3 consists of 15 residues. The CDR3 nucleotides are TGTGCCATCAGCTACAAGGAGTTCTCCACAGATACGCAGTATTTT. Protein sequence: CAISYKEFSTDTQYF.

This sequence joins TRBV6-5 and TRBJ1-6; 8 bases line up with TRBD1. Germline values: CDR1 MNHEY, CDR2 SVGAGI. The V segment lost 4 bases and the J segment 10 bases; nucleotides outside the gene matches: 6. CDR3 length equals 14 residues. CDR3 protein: CASSSTGERSPLHF. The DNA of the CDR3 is TGTGCCAGCAGTTCGACAGGGGAAAGATCACCCCTCCACTTT.

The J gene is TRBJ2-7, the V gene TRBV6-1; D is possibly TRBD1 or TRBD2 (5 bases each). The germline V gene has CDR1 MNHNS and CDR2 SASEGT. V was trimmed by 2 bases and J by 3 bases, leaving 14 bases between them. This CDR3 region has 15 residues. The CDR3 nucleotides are TGTGCCAGCAGTGAAATTTGGCAGGGAGACTACGAGCAGTACTTC. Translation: CASSEIWQGDYEQYF.

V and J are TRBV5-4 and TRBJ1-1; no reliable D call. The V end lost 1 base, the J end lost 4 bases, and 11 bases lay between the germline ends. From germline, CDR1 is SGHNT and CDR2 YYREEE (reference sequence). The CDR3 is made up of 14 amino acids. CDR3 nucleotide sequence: TGTGCCAGCAGCTTGATAGCGGGTGGCACTGAAGCTTTCTTT. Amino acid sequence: CASSLIAGGTEAFF.

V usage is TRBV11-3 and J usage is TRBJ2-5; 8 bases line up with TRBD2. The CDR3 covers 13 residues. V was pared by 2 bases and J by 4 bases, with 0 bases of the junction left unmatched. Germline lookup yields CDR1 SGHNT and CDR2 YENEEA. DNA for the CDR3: TGTGCCAGCAGCTTACTAGCGGGAGAGACCCAGTACTTC. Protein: CASSLLAGETQYF.

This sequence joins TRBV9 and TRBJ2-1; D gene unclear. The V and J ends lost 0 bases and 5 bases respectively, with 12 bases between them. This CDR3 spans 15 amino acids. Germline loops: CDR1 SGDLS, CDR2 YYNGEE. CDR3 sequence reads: CASSVGSPPDNEQFF. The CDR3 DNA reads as TGTGCCAGCAGCGTAGGATCACCCCCAGACAATGAGCAGTTCTTC.

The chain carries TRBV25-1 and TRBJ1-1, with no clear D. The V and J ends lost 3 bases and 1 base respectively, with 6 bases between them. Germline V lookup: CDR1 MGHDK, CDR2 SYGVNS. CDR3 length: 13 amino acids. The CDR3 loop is CASSDVTNTEAFF. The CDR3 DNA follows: TGTGCCAGCAGTGACGTGACGAACACTGAAGCTTTCTTT.

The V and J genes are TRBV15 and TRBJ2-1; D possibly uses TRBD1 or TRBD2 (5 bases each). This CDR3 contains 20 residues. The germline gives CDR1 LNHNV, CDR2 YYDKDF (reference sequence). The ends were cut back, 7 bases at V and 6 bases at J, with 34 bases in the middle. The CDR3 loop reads CATTWSRLPYGASLTNEQFF. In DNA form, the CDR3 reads TGTGCCACCACCTGGTCCCGACTTCCTTACGGGGCCTCCCTGACCAATGAGCAGTTCTTC.

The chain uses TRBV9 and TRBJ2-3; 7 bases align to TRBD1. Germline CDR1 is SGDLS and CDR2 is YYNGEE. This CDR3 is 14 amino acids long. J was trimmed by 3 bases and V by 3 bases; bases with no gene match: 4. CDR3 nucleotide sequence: TGTGCCAGCAGCGACGACAGGGCTACAGATACGCAGTATTTT. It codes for CASSDDRATDTQYF.

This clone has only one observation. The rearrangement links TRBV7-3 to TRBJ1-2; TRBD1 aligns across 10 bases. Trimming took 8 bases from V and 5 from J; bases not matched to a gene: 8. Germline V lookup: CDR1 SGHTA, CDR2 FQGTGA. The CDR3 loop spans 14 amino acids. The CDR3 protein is CASLNDRGLYGYTF. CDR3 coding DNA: TGTGCCAGCCTAAACGACAGGGGGCTGTATGGCTACACCTTC.

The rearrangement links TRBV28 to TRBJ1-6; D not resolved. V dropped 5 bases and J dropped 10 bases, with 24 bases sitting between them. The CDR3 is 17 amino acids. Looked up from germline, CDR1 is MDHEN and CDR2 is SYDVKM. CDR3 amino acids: CASSPAGFGRTPSPLHF. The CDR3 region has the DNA TGTGCCAGCAGTCCCGCGGGGTTCGGCCGGACCCCATCACCCCTCCACTTT.